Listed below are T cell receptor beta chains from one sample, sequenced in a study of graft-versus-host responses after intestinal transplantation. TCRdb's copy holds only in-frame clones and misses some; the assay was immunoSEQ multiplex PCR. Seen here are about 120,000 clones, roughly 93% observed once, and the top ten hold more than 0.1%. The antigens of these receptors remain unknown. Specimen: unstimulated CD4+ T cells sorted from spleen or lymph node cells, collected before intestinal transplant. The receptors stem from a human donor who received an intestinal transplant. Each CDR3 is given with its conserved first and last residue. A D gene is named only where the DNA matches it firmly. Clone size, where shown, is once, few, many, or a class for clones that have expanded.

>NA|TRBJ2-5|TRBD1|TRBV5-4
TGTGCCAGCAATCCCGGGACAGGGGTTAAAGAGACCCAGTACTTC
CASNPGTGVKETQYF
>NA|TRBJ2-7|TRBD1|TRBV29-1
TGCAGCGTCTACTCGACAGGGTCCTACGAGCAGTACTTC
CSVYSTGSYEQYF
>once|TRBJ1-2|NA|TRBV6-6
TGTGCCAGCAGTTATTCTTTAGACAGGAACTATGGCTACACCTTC
CASSYSLDRNYGYTF
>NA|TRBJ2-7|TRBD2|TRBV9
TGTGCCAGCAGCGCCGGACTAGCGGGAGGTGGGTCCTACGAGCAGTACTTC
CASSAGLAGGGSYEQYF
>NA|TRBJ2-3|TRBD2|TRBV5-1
TGCGCCAGCAGCACCCCCGGGACTAGCGGGACTAGCACAGATACGCAGTATTTT
CASSTPGTSGTSTDTQYF
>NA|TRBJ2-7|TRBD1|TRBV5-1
TGCGCCAGCAGCTTCGGGACAGACTACGAGCAGTACTTC
CASSFGTDYEQYF
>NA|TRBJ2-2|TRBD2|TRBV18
TGTGCCAGCTCACCGACTAGCGCGTTGAACACCGGGGAGCTGTTTTTT
CASSPTSALNTGELFF
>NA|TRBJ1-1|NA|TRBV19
TGTGCCAGTAGTATTCGGCCGAACACTGAAGCTTTCTTT
CASSIRPNTEAFF
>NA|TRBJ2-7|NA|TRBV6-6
TGTGCCAGCACTAAAAATGGCCGGAGCTACGAGCAGTACTTC
CASTKNGRSYEQYF
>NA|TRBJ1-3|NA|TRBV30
TGTGCCTGGGGACTTAAGGGAAACACCATATATTTT
CAWGLKGNTIYF
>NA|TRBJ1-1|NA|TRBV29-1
TGCAGCTTAAACAGGGTGGGGTTTGAAGCTTTCTTT
CSLNRVGFEAFF
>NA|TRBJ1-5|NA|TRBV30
TGTGCCTGGAGATACCCAGGGTCTCAGCCCCAGCATTTT
CAWRYPGSQPQHF
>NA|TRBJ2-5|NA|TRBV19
TGTGCCAGTAGTATAGCCCGACAAGAGACCCAGTACTTC
CASSIARQETQYF
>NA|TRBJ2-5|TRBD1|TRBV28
TGTGCCAGCAGTTTATCTAACAGGGGGCAAGAGACCCAGTACTTC
CASSLSNRGQETQYF
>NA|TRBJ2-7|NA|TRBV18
TGTGCCAGCTCCCGCCGGTCCGGCGGGTCCTACGAGCAGTACTTC
CASSRRSGGSYEQYF
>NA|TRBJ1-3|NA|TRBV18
TGTGCCAGCTCCCAAGGGACGGCTGGAAACACCATATATTTT
CASSQGTAGNTIYF
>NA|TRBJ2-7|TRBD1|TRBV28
TGTGCCAGCAGGCGGACAGGGCAGACGTACGAGCAGTACTTC
CASRRTGQTYEQYF
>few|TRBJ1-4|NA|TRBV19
TGTGCCAGTACTCAGGCAGCAACTAATGAAAAACTGTTTTTT
CASTQAATNEKLFF
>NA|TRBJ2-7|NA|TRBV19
TGTGCCAGTAGTGCCCGGGTCGACGAGCAGTACTTC
CASSARVDEQYF